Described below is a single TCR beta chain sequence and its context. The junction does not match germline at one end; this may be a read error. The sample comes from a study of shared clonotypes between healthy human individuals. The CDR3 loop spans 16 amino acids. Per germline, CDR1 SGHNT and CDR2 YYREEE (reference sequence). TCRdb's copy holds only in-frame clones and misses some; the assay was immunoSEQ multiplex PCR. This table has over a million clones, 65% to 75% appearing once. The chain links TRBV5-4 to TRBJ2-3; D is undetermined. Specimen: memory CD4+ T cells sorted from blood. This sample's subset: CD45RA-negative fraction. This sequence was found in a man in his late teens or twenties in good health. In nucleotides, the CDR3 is TGTGCCAGCACCTTGAAAAGCCCCCCCGGTCAAGATACGCAGTATTTT. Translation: CASTLKSPPGQDTQYF.